Listed below are T cell receptor beta chains from one sample, sequenced in a study of CD8 T cells in Susac syndrome. TCRdb recomputed calls from the immunoSEQ multiplex PCR reads with MiXCR, one row per CDR3 protein. The sample contains roughly 190,000 distinct CDR3 sequences, nearly 97% of which appear only once. Sequencing was done on a sample of CD4+ T cells from PBMCs. The receptor source for this set is a human donor with Susac syndrome. The CDR3 runs from the conserved cysteine through the conserved F or W. A D gene is named only where the DNA matches it firmly. Size tells how often a clone was seen (once, few, many) or the class of an expanded clone, and some rows leave it out.

CDR3 length: 12
D gene: -
clone size: -
J gene: TRBJ1-2
V gene: TRBV6-5
CDR3 DNA: TGTGCCAGCAGTTGGACTGGAGAAGGCTACACCTTC
CDR3 protein: CASSWTGEGYTF

CDR3 length: 13
D gene: -
clone size: once
J gene: TRBJ1-6
V gene: TRBV6-1
CDR3 DNA: TGTGCCAGCATTGAACAGACTCACTCACCCCTCCACTTT
CDR3 protein: CASIEQTHSPLHF

CDR3 length: 14
D gene: TRBD1
clone size: -
J gene: TRBJ1-6
V gene: TRBV5-1
CDR3 DNA: TGCGCCAGCAGCTCACAGGGGGGGAATTCACCCCTCCACTTT
CDR3 protein: CASSSQGGNSPLHF

CDR3 length: 16
D gene: -
clone size: -
J gene: TRBJ2-2
V gene: TRBV6-5
CDR3 DNA: TGTGCCAGCAGTTACCCCTTGGGACAAGGCACCGGGGAGCTGTTTTTT
CDR3 protein: CASSYPLGQGTGELFF

CDR3 length: 14
D gene: TRBD1
clone size: -
J gene: TRBJ1-2
V gene: TRBV10-3
CDR3 DNA: TGTGCCACCCAGGGGGGGGCCCATAACTATGGCTACACCTTC
CDR3 protein: CATQGGAHNYGYTF

CDR3 length: 13
D gene: TRBD1
clone size: -
J gene: TRBJ1-5
V gene: TRBV2
CDR3 DNA: TGTGCCAGCAGCGTGACAGGGGTTCAGCCCCAGCATTTT
CDR3 protein: CASSVTGVQPQHF

CDR3 length: 16
D gene: -
clone size: -
J gene: TRBJ1-1
V gene: TRBV6-5
CDR3 DNA: TGTGCCAGCAGTTACCAGCTGGGGGCAGGAAGAACTGAAGCTTTCTTT
CDR3 protein: CASSYQLGAGRTEAFF

CDR3 length: 16
D gene: TRBD2
clone size: -
J gene: TRBJ2-3
V gene: TRBV2
CDR3 DNA: TGTGCCAGCAGTTCAACTAGCGGGGGGGCCGCCGATACGCAGTATTTT
CDR3 protein: CASSSTSGGAADTQYF

CDR3 length: 13
D gene: -
clone size: -
J gene: TRBJ1-2
V gene: TRBV7-2
CDR3 DNA: TGTGCCAGCAGCTTGGCCGAGAGCTATGGCTACACCTTC
CDR3 protein: CASSLAESYGYTF

CDR3 length: 17
D gene: -
clone size: -
J gene: TRBJ2-2
V gene: TRBV18
CDR3 DNA: TGTGCCAGCTCACCACTGCATAGGCCGGGGACCACCGGGGAGCTGTTTTTT
CDR3 protein: CASSPLHRPGTTGELFF

CDR3 length: 16
D gene: TRBD1
clone size: -
J gene: TRBJ2-6
V gene: TRBV19
CDR3 DNA: TGTGCCAGTAGTGGGGAGACAGGGACTGGGGCCAACGTCCTGACTTTC
CDR3 protein: CASSGETGTGANVLTF

CDR3 length: 13
D gene: TRBD2
clone size: -
J gene: TRBJ2-1
V gene: TRBV30
CDR3 DNA: TGTGCCTGGAGCAGTGGGACTAGCAGTGAGCAGTTCTTC
CDR3 protein: CAWSSGTSSEQFF

CDR3 length: 15
D gene: TRBD1
clone size: -
J gene: TRBJ1-2
V gene: TRBV6-5
CDR3 DNA: TGTGCCAGCTCGAAGAATCCGGGACAGCACTATGGCTACACCTTC
CDR3 protein: CASSKNPGQHYGYTF

CDR3 length: 16
D gene: TRBD2
clone size: -
J gene: TRBJ2-5
V gene: TRBV3-1
CDR3 DNA: TGTGCCAGCAGCCAAGACGGGACTCGGCGGGAGGAGACCCAGTACTTC
CDR3 protein: CASSQDGTRREETQYF

CDR3 length: 19
D gene: TRBD2
clone size: -
J gene: TRBJ2-5
V gene: TRBV3-1
CDR3 DNA: TGTGCCAGCAGCCAAGATCTGAGCGGGGGGGTACGCTGGAAAGAGACCCAGTACTTC
CDR3 protein: CASSQDLSGGVRWKETQYF

CDR3 length: 13
D gene: -
clone size: -
J gene: TRBJ1-5
V gene: TRBV2
CDR3 DNA: TGTGCCAGCAGTGAAGGGAGGAATCAGCCCCAGCATTTT
CDR3 protein: CASSEGRNQPQHF

CDR3 length: 13
D gene: -
clone size: -
J gene: TRBJ2-2
V gene: TRBV29-1
CDR3 DNA: TGCAGCGTTGCACGGGCTGCAACCGGGGAGCTGTTTTTT
CDR3 protein: CSVARAATGELFF

CDR3 length: 15
D gene: -
clone size: -
J gene: TRBJ2-3
V gene: TRBV18
CDR3 DNA: TGTGCCAGCTCACCACAGGCCGGGTCTGGAGATACGCAGTATTTT
CDR3 protein: CASSPQAGSGDTQYF

CDR3 length: 15
D gene: TRBD2
clone size: -
J gene: TRBJ2-3
V gene: TRBV14
CDR3 DNA: TGTGCCAGCAGCGGGCTAGCGGGGGGGCCAAATACGCAGTATTTT
CDR3 protein: CASSGLAGGPNTQYF

CDR3 length: 16
D gene: TRBD1
clone size: -
J gene: TRBJ2-1
V gene: TRBV7-3
CDR3 DNA: TGTGCCAGCAGCTTAGCCCGGGGGACAGGGTCCAATGAGCAGTTCTTC
CDR3 protein: CASSLARGTGSNEQFF

CDR3 length: 17
D gene: -
clone size: -
J gene: TRBJ1-5
V gene: TRBV4-3
CDR3 DNA: TGCGCCAGCAGCCAAGATTTCTTGCAGGGAAGAGGGCAGCCCCAGCATTTT
CDR3 protein: CASSQDFLQGRGQPQHF

CDR3 length: 13
D gene: -
clone size: -
J gene: TRBJ2-7
V gene: TRBV29-1
CDR3 DNA: TGCAGCGTTGATGGGGTGGGGTCCTACGAGCAGTACTTC
CDR3 protein: CSVDGVGSYEQYF

CDR3 length: 15
D gene: -
clone size: -
J gene: TRBJ2-5
V gene: TRBV12-3/TRBV12-4
CDR3 DNA: TGTGCCAGCAGCCGCCTGATGGGGGGTCAAGAGACCCAGTACTTC
CDR3 protein: CASSRLMGGQETQYF

CDR3 length: 12
D gene: -
clone size: -
J gene: TRBJ2-2
V gene: TRBV6-2/TRBV6-3
CDR3 DNA: TGTGCCAGCGGTGACCCGTTCGGGGAGCTGTTTTTT
CDR3 protein: CASGDPFGELFF

CDR3 length: 14
D gene: -
clone size: -
J gene: TRBJ1-5
V gene: TRBV6-6
CDR3 DNA: TGTGCCAGCAGGGCCGGCGTTGGCAATCAGCCCCAGCATTTT
CDR3 protein: CASRAGVGNQPQHF

CDR3 length: 12
D gene: -
clone size: -
J gene: TRBJ2-2
V gene: TRBV11-3
CDR3 DNA: TGTGCCACCCGATCGGTCACCGGGGAGCTGTTTTTT
CDR3 protein: CATRSVTGELFF

CDR3 length: 14
D gene: -
clone size: -
J gene: TRBJ1-5
V gene: TRBV20-1
CDR3 DNA: TGCAGTGCTAGTCAAGACAGCCTCAATCAGCCCCAGCATTTT
CDR3 protein: CSASQDSLNQPQHF

CDR3 length: 13
D gene: TRBD1
clone size: -
J gene: TRBJ1-1
V gene: TRBV29-1
CDR3 DNA: TGCAGCGTTGCCGGGACAGTGAACACTGAAGCTTTCTTT
CDR3 protein: CSVAGTVNTEAFF

CDR3 length: 15
D gene: -
clone size: -
J gene: TRBJ2-2
V gene: TRBV2
CDR3 DNA: TGTGCCAGCAGTCACGACAGCCAGGGGACCGGGGAGCTGTTTTTT
CDR3 protein: CASSHDSQGTGELFF

CDR3 length: 13
D gene: -
clone size: -
J gene: TRBJ1-4
V gene: TRBV30
CDR3 DNA: TGTGCCTGGAGTCCGTCGACATATGAAAAACTGTTTTTT
CDR3 protein: CAWSPSTYEKLFF

CDR3 length: 13
D gene: -
clone size: -
J gene: TRBJ2-1
V gene: TRBV7-3
CDR3 DNA: TGTGCCAGCAGCGCACCTAATGGGGAGGAGCAGTTCTTC
CDR3 protein: CASSAPNGEEQFF

CDR3 length: 15
D gene: -
clone size: -
J gene: TRBJ1-2
V gene: TRBV7-2
CDR3 DNA: TGTGCCAGCAGCTTCGGCTGGGACGGCTTCTATGGCTACACCTTC
CDR3 protein: CASSFGWDGFYGYTF

CDR3 length: 14
D gene: -
clone size: -
J gene: TRBJ2-7
V gene: TRBV18
CDR3 DNA: TGTGCCAGCTCACTAGGGACCGCATCCTACGAGCAGTACTTC
CDR3 protein: CASSLGTASYEQYF

CDR3 length: 15
D gene: -
clone size: -
J gene: TRBJ1-2
V gene: TRBV30
CDR3 DNA: TGTGCCTGGAGTGAGGAGGCGGGGCCAGAATATGGCTACACCTTC
CDR3 protein: CAWSEEAGPEYGYTF

CDR3 length: 18
D gene: -
clone size: once
J gene: TRBJ2-3
V gene: TRBV14
CDR3 DNA: TGTGCCAGCAGCCAATGGGGCAGAGGAGGGGGCAGCCTAGATACGCAGTATTTT
CDR3 protein: CASSQWGRGGGSLDTQYF

CDR3 length: 14
D gene: TRBD1
clone size: -
J gene: TRBJ1-1
V gene: TRBV29-1
CDR3 DNA: TGCAGCGTTCGAAGAACAGGGGAGGGCCCTGAAGCTTTCTTT
CDR3 protein: CSVRRTGEGPEAFF

CDR3 length: 13
D gene: -
clone size: -
J gene: TRBJ1-1
V gene: TRBV6-6
CDR3 DNA: TGTGCCAGCAGCCGTCCCCCAAACACTGAAGCTTTCTTT
CDR3 protein: CASSRPPNTEAFF

CDR3 length: 22
D gene: TRBD2
clone size: -
J gene: TRBJ2-1
V gene: TRBV9
CDR3 DNA: TGTGCCAGCAGCGAACCGACAGGGGGCCTTGGACTAGCGGGGGGCCTCGGCAATGAGCAGTTCTTC
CDR3 protein: CASSEPTGGLGLAGGLGNEQFF

CDR3 length: 18
D gene: -
clone size: -
J gene: TRBJ1-3
V gene: TRBV5-1
CDR3 DNA: TGCGCCAGCAGCTTGGCCGTCCCAGGGAGCTTGACCGGAAACACCATATATTTT
CDR3 protein: CASSLAVPGSLTGNTIYF

CDR3 length: 14
D gene: -
clone size: -
J gene: TRBJ1-2
V gene: TRBV7-2
CDR3 DNA: TGTGCCAGCAGCCCTTTGGGGGTTGACTATGGCTACACCTTC
CDR3 protein: CASSPLGVDYGYTF

CDR3 length: 15
D gene: -
clone size: -
J gene: TRBJ2-1
V gene: TRBV12-3/TRBV12-4
CDR3 DNA: TGTGCCAGCAGTTTAGCAGGGGGCGGGAACAATGAGCAGTTCTTC
CDR3 protein: CASSLAGGGNNEQFF